This T cell receptor beta chain was identified in a study of cytomegalovirus exposure and HLA in healthy donors. Whole-study context: As released early, the data held roughly 85 million unique TCRs from HLA-typed donors.

The CDR3 length is 16 residues. In germline, CDR1 is MNHNS, CDR2 SASEGT. Trimming shortened V by 3 bases and J by 4 bases, and 16 bases separated the two germline ends. Study-level findings and limits: By a later analysis, the bulk of CMV-associated TCR beta chains appeared HLA-restricted.

Concerning this clone itself: Antigen unknown.

The PCR had 60 Vbeta and 13 Jbeta primers. Authors' data handling: A follow-up analysis tallied approximately 85 million unique TCR beta chains, roughly 11 million shared. The repertoire was sequenced with immunoSEQ multiplex PCR; TCRdb's copy has only in-frame clones and lacks some. The V and J calls and the clone size are those of that table, but D and trimming were determined from the DNA. There are around 74,000 clones in the sample; around three quarters occur only once, and around 2.5% lies in the top ten. The chain is built from TRBV6-1 and TRBJ2-1, with D maybe TRBD1 (5 bases). Sequencing used PBMCs. This TCR derives from a man younger than 45 in good health and CMV-seronegative. CDR3 loop: CASSEDTRVRYNEQFF. CDR3 in DNA: TGTGCCAGCAGTGAGGACACTCGGGTTCGTTACAATGAGCAGTTCTTC.